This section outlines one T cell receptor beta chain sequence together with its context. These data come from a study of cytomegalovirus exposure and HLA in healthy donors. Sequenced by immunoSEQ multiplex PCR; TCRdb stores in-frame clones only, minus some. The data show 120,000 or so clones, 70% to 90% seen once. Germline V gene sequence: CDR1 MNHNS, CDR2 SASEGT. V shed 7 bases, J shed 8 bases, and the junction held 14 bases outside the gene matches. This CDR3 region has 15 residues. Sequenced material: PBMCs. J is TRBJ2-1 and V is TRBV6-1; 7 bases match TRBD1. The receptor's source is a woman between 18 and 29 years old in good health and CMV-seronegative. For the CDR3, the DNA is TGTGCCAGCAAGGAGGACAGGACCCGGACTTATGAGCAGTTCTTC. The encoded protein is CASKEDRTRTYEQFF.